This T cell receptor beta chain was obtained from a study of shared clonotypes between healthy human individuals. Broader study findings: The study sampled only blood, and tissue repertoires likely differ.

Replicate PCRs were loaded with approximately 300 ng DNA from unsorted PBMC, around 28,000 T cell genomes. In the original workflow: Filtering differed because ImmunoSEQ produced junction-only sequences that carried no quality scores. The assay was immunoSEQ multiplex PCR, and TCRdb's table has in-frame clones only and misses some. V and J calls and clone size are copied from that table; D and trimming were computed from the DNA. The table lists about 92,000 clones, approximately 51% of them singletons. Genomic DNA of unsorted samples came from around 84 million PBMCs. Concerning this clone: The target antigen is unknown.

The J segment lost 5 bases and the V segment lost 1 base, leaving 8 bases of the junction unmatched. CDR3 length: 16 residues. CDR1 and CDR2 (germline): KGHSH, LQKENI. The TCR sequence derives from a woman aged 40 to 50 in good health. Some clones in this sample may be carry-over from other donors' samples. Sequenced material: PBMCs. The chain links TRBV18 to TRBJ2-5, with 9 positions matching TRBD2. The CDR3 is CASSPRGTAGGETQYF. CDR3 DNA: TGTGCCAGCTCACCACGGGGAACTGCGGGAGGGGAGACCCAGTACTTC.